This record concerns one T cell receptor beta chain sequence. Its antigen is not known. V was trimmed by 1 base and J by 5 bases, leaving 7 bases between them. Per the germline V gene, CDR1 is SGHNT and CDR2 is YYREEE (reference sequence). The CDR3 is 12 residues long. The method was immunoSEQ multiplex PCR; TCRdb's version includes in-frame clones alone and lacks a portion of them. The sample gives fewer than 150,000 clones, approximately 86% of which show up once; around 10% is in the top ten. The record originates from a study of cytomegalovirus exposure and HLA in healthy donors. Study-wide results and caveats: Listed as cytomegalovirus-associated were 150 to 200 TCR beta chains.

The gene calls are TRBV5-4 and TRBJ2-7, with D perhaps TRBD1 (6 bases). The sequence came from a man between 18 and 35 years old in good health and CMV-seropositive. The sequenced material came from PBMCs. CDR3 loop: CASSLTGNEQYF. For the CDR3, the DNA is TGTGCCAGCAGCTTGACAGGGAACGAGCAGTACTTC.